This TCR beta chain was identified in a study of shared clonotypes between healthy human individuals. Produced via immunoSEQ multiplex PCR; TCRdb's table is partial and in-frame only. The table records 600,000 or so clones, 90% to 95% of them present only once. The CDR3 has 14 residues. V lost 2 bases, J lost 4 bases, and 4 bases stayed unmatched. Germline-derived CDR1 and CDR2 are SQVTM and ANQGSEA. Selected positively for CCR7 and CD45RO-negative, naive CD8 cells excluded terminally differentiated effector memory CD45RA+ cells. The source material was naive CD8+ T cells sorted from blood. The gene calls are TRBV29-1 and TRBJ2-1; 8 bases are a match to TRBD1. The sequence was obtained from a woman younger than 45 in good health. The CDR3, as DNA: TGCAGCGTTGAACAGGGGGCTGTTTACAATGAGCAGTTCTTC. Translation gives CSVEQGAVYNEQFF.